The 18 T cell receptor beta chains below all came from one sample that was sequenced in a study of blood T cell repertoires in COVID-19 (dated by TCRdb to 2020 to 2022). Receptors were amplified or captured by the immunoSEQ multiplex PCR assay. TCRdb mirrors the immuneACCESS table, restricted to in-frame sequences. Some clones are absent from its copies; in checked studies, under half trace to an unresolved V gene, and the reason for the others is unknown. Here the sample has 60,000 to 75,000 clones; 85% to 90% occur a single time. In total, the top ten clones hold 1.1% to 1.5% of the sample. The sample consisted of peripheral blood. The receptors come from a human donor in a cohort sampled during active COVID-19.

This chain joins TRBV5-1 and TRBJ2-6; D unresolved. CDR1 and CDR2 from the germline V gene are SGHRS and YFSETQ. The CDR3 length is 15 residues. Deletions cut 3 bases from V and 0 bases from J, with 7 bases between. The CDR3 is CASSYDNSGANVLTF. The DNA for the CDR3 is TGCGCCAGCAGCTACGACAACTCTGGGGCCAACGTCCTGACTTTC.

This clone was recorded once. The chain joins TRBV5-4 to TRBJ2-1, with 7 bases fitting TRBD2. Per germline, CDR1 SGHNT and CDR2 YYREEE (reference sequence). This CDR3 comprises 16 residues. Unmatched junction bases numbered 8, after V lost 2 bases and J lost 3 bases. The CDR3 bases are TGTGCCAGCAGCTTTGGAGGGCCTAGCGGCTACAATGAGCAGTTCTTC. Protein sequence: CASSFGGPSGYNEQFF.

The chain couples TRBV7-9 to TRBJ2-1; perhaps TRBD2 as D (5 bases). This CDR3 has 11 residues. The ends were cut back, 6 bases at V and 7 bases at J, with 7 bases in the middle. Germline CDR1 SEHNR, CDR2 FQNEAQ (reference sequence). Here the CDR3 DNA reads TGTGCCAGCAGTATAGCGAATGAGCAGTTCTTC. Translation: CASSIANEQFF.

This sequence joins TRBV4-2 and TRBJ2-1; 7 positions match TRBD2. Germline CDR1 LGHNA, CDR2 YNFKEQ. The CDR3 is made up of 19 amino acids. J gave up 3 bases and V 1 base, and 15 bases lay outside the gene matches. The chain's CDR3 is CASSQGTFGRERGYNEQFF. CDR3 nucleotide sequence: TGTGCCAGCAGCCAAGGGACATTTGGGCGGGAGAGGGGCTACAATGAGCAGTTCTTC.

Only a few counts were recorded for this clone. This chain connects TRBV28 to TRBJ2-5; TRBD2 matches 9 bases. J lost 3 bases, V lost 3 bases, and 2 bases had no gene match. The CDR3 runs 14 residues. The germline V gene encodes CDR1 MDHEN and CDR2 SYDVKM. In nucleotides, the CDR3 is TGTGCCAGCAGTTTCGGCGGGAGGGAAGAGACCCAGTACTTC. Protein: CASSFGGREETQYF.

The V gene is TRBV6-4, the J gene TRBJ2-7; no clear D gene. V was pared by 5 bases and J by 3 bases, with 11 bases between. This CDR3 region has 13 residues. CDR1 and CDR2 (germline): MRHNA, SNTAGT. The CDR3 here is CASSPSQIYEQYV. The CDR3 nucleotides read TGTGCCAGCAGTCCGTCCCAGATCTACGAGCAGTACGTC.

The chain couples TRBV5-1 to TRBJ2-1, with TRBD2 identical over 10 bases. Germline lookup yields CDR1 SGHRS and CDR2 YFSETQ. J lost 10 bases, V lost 0 bases, and 22 bases had no gene match. The CDR3 extends over 20 amino acids. The CDR3 spells CASSLVSGTSEQRGRWEQFF. CDR3 nucleotides: TGCGCCAGCAGCTTGGTTTCCGGGACTAGCGAGCAAAGGGGGCGTTGGGAGCAGTTCTTC.

V and J are TRBV12-5 and TRBJ2-1; the D is unclear. Trimming pared 2 bases from V and 5 bases from J, leaving 4 bases between. Per the germline V gene, CDR1 is LGHNT and CDR2 is FRNRAP. This CDR3 is built from 12 residues. The CDR3 sequence is CASGLRDNEQFF. The CDR3 coding sequence is TGTGCTAGTGGTTTGCGTGACAATGAGCAGTTCTTC.

V usage is TRBV29-1 and J usage is TRBJ2-3; the D gene is possibly TRBD1 (5 bases). The CDR3 covers 14 residues. Trimming took 3 bases from V and 1 from J, leaving 11 bases between them. Germline lookup yields CDR1 SQVTM and CDR2 ANQGSEA. CDR3 nucleotides: TGCAGCGTTGATGGGGCTTCCGGCACAGATACGCAGTATTTT. This sequence encodes CSVDGASGTDTQYF.

The chain employs TRBV5-6 and TRBJ1-2; 7 positions match TRBD1. Germline-derived CDR1 and CDR2 are SGHDT and YYEEEE. This CDR3 has 13 amino acids. The V and J ends lost 4 bases and 4 bases, in that order; junction bases with no gene match: 4. The CDR3 sequence is CASSKQGIYGYTF. The CDR3 DNA reads as TGTGCCAGCAGCAAACAGGGGATCTATGGCTACACCTTC.

The rearrangement links TRBV11-2 to TRBJ2-3; 9 nucleotides agree with TRBD1. V lost 5 bases to trimming and J lost 2 bases; unmatched junction nucleotides: 2. CDR3 length: 14 residues. Germline CDR1 is SGHAT and CDR2 is FQNNGV. In DNA form, the CDR3 reads TGTGCCAGCAGCAGACAGGGGGACACAGATACGCAGTATTTT. Translation gives CASSRQGDTDTQYF.

V is TRBV3-1 (or the pseudogene TRBV3-2) and J is TRBJ2-7; D not resolved. CDR1 is LGHDT, CDR2 YNNKEL, per germline (reference sequence). Between the trimmed V and J ends, which lost 3 bases and 5 bases, there was a span of 11 bases. This CDR3 contains 13 residues. CDR3 region: CASSHAQAHEQYF. CDR3 in DNA: TGTGCCAGCAGCCACGCTCAGGCCCACGAGCAGTACTTC.

The chain has TRBV2 and TRBJ2-1; D is unclear. V lost 5 bases to trimming and J lost 9 bases, with 11 bases between them. The germline CDR1 and CDR2 sequences are SNHLY and FYNNEI. The CDR3 loop spans 12 amino acids. The CDR3 is CASSFEHAEQFF. The CDR3 nucleotides are TGTGCCAGCAGTTTTGAGCATGCTGAGCAGTTCTTC.

V and J are TRBV2 and TRBJ1-5; possibly TRBD1 for D (6 bases). This CDR3 contains 14 residues. Trimming pared 5 bases from V and 3 bases from J, leaving 11 bases between. The germline V gene has CDR1 SNHLY and CDR2 FYNNEI. The CDR3 sequence: CASSPDSDNQPQHF. In DNA form, the CDR3 reads TGTGCCAGCAGTCCGGACAGTGACAATCAGCCCCAGCATTTT.

J is TRBJ2-7 and V is TRBV11-3, with unresolved D. The CDR3 sequence is 13 residues long. Germline lookup yields CDR1 SGHNT and CDR2 YENEEA. Between the trimmed V and J ends, which lost 3 bases and 3 bases, there was a span of 9 bases. This CDR3 is CASSLRSGYEQYV. In DNA form, the CDR3 reads TGTGCCAGCAGCTTGCGTTCTGGCTACGAGCAGTACGTC.

V usage is TRBV6-6 and J usage is TRBJ1-5; 11 bases agree with TRBD1. J lost 4 bases, V lost 6 bases, and 8 bases had no gene match. Germline loops: CDR1 MNHNY, CDR2 SVGAGI (reference sequence). This CDR3 has 16 residues. CDR3 sequence (DNA): TGTGCCAGCAGCGGAGCGGGACAGGGGGGAAATCAGCCCCAGCATTTT. This encodes CASSGAGQGGNQPQHF.

The chain combines TRBV24-1 with TRBJ1-2; D is undetermined. The CDR3 totals 12 residues. Germline lookup yields CDR1 KGHDR and CDR2 SFDVKD. Trimming cost V 2 bases and J 5 bases, with 5 bases left between them. The CDR3 sequence is CATSDSGYGYTF. In nucleotides, the CDR3 is TGTGCCACCAGTGATTCGGGGTATGGCTACACCTTC.

CDR3 residues: CSVDLADTQYF. The CDR3 coding sequence is TGCAGCGTTGATCTAGCAGATACGCAGTATTTT. The J gene is TRBJ2-3, the V gene TRBV29-1; D call uncertain. Trimming took off 3 bases at V and 4 bases at J, with 5 bases between the two ends. The CDR3 contains 11 residues. Germline-derived CDR1 and CDR2 are SQVTM and ANQGSEA.